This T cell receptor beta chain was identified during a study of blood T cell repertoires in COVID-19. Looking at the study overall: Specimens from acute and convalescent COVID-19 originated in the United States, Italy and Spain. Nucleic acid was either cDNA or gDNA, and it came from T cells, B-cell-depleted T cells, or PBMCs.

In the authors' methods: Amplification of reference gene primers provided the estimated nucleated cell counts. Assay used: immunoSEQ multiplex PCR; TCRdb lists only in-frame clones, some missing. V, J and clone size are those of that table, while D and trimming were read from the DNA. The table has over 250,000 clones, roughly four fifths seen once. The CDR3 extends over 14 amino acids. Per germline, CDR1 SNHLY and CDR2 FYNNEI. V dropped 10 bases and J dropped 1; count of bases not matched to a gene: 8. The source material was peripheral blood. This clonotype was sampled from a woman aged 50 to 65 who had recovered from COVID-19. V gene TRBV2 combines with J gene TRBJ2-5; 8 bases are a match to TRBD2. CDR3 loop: CATHSSGSQETQYF. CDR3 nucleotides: TGTGCCACACACTCGAGCGGGAGCCAAGAGACCCAGTACTTC.